The T cell receptor (beta chain) under discussion was sequenced for a study of beta chain features in type 1 diabetes. Isolation of CD4+ naive, central memory, regulatory and stem cell-like memory cells was achieved by sorting via CD45RO/CCR7/CD25/CD127/CD95/CD27. There are 13 residues in the CDR3. The V and J ends lost 1 base and 14 bases, in that order; junction bases with no gene match: 10. Germline-derived CDR1 and CDR2 are LGHNA and YSLEER. Every bit of the isolated RNA underwent reverse transcription, so sequencing read expressed TCRB transcripts. Sequencing was performed with immunoSEQ multiplex PCR; in TCRdb, only in-frame clones are kept and a portion is missing. The sample carries about 360,000 clones, 10% to 15% recorded once.

The receptor was derived from a man between 18 and 29 years old in good health. What was sequenced was naive CD4+ T cells from blood. V gene TRBV4-3 combines with J gene TRBJ1-1; 7 bases line up with TRBD1. The DNA for the CDR3 is TGCGCCAGCAGCCAAGCAAGGGGGCCGAGCCGGTTCTTT. This codes for CASSQARGPSRFF.